These T cell receptor beta chains were read from a single sample in a study of regulatory T cells in long-lasting Graves disease. TCRdb reprocessed the multiplex PCR reads via MiXCR and lists one record per CDR3 protein. Of about 660,000 distinct CDR3 sequences detected, about 32% appear once; the ten largest clones hold about 42%. The sequencing here drew on peripheral blood mononuclear cells (PBMCs), taken when the disease was refractory, from a patient treated with antithyroid drugs. The receptors come from a female donor with Graves disease. CDR3s include the opening cysteine and the closing phenylalanine or tryptophan.

v_call	j_call	cdr3_aa
TRBV15	TRBJ1-6	CATSIDRGDPPLHF
TRBV12-3/TRBV12-4	TRBJ1-1	CASRYGGAEAFF
TRBV20-1	TRBJ2-5	CSARMRGRETQYF
TRBV7-9	TRBJ1-5	CASSPSTVDQPQHF
TRBV7-2	TRBJ2-7	CASSLRTSGPKVREQYF
TRBV12-5	TRBJ1-1	CASGLRTHEASF
TRBV11-3	TRBJ1-1	CASSSRASTEAFF
TRBV7-9	TRBJ2-5	CASSLMTGASQETQYF
TRBV19	TRBJ2-5	CASKAAGAQYF
TRBV6-5	TRBJ1-2	CASSYATGGAHGYTF
TRBV6-1	TRBJ1-5	CASSERGGRRGNQPQHF
TRBV20-1	TRBJ2-1	CSATRQGREQFF
TRBV2	TRBJ1-5	CASTVDGPNQPQHF
TRBV30	TRBJ1-1	CAWSAPGEAFF
TRBV12-3/TRBV12-4	TRBJ1-1	CASSHRQGLNTEAFF
TRBV4-2	TRBJ1-2	CASSQEGDLYGYTF
TRBV6-5	TRBJ1-6	CASSYNPKGTGYSPLHF
TRBV28	TRBJ2-7	CASLAGGYNEQYF
TRBV7-3	TRBJ2-2	CASSPFRGSNTGELFF
TRBV28	TRBJ1-5	CANKQGTLDQPQHF
TRBV29-1	TRBJ2-7	CSVEGTTSGSSYEQYF
TRBV30	TRBJ1-2	CAWNPLGDGYGYTF
TRBV11-2	TRBJ2-7	CASSLDRGIYEQYF
TRBV19	TRBJ1-1	CASSMTETMNTEAFF
TRBV12-3/TRBV12-4	TRBJ2-3	CALAGGSTDTQYF
TRBV29-1	TRBJ2-7	CSVDHGGGGTYEQYF
TRBV15	TRBJ1-2	CATSRDSGGMGANYGYTF
TRBV28	TRBJ2-2	CASSLWGSSANTGELFF
TRBV11-2	TRBJ1-1	CASSSGQGFTEAFF